This entry is about one T cell receptor (beta chain). Antigen unknown. The germline V and J ends were trimmed by 3 bases and 3 bases, with 15 bases remaining between them. Per the germline V gene, CDR1 is WNHNN and CDR2 is SYGVQD (reference sequence). This CDR3 spans 15 amino acids. The source of the sample is a study of T cell responses to AZD1222 COVID-19 vaccine. Study-level results: Mostly white British, mostly female donors; authors suggested clonal diversity may be underestimated.

The data were produced by immunoSEQ multiplex PCR, yet TCRdb's version contains in-frame clones alone and is incomplete. The sample records under 25,000 clones, 84% being singletons. The source of this sequence is an adult who received the AZD1222 COVID-19 vaccine. The chain is built from TRBV10-1 and TRBJ2-7; D is possibly TRBD2 (5 bases). Sequences were derived from peripheral blood, sampled 28 days after the second AZD1222 dose. The CDR3 spells CASSEGLEVGYEQYF. The CDR3 DNA follows: TGCGCCAGCAGTGAAGGACTGGAGGTGGGCTACGAGCAGTACTTC.